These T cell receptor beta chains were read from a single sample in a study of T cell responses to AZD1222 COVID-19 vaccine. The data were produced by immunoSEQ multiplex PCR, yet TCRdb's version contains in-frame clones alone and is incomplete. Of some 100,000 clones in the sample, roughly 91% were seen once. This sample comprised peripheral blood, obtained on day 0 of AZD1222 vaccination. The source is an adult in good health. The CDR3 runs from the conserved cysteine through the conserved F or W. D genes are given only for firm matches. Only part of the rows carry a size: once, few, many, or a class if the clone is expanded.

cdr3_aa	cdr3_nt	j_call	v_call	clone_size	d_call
CASSPHRGSGGELFF	TGTGCCAGCAGCCCCCACAGGGGATCGGGCGGGGAGCTGTTTTTT	TRBJ2-2	TRBV9	once	TRBD1
CASRVGASGEQYF	TGTGCCAGCAGGGTCGGGGCTTCGGGGGAGCAGTACTTC	TRBJ2-7	TRBV12-3/TRBV12-4	-	-
CATSRDPSYEQYF	TGTGCCACCAGCAGAGATCCGAGCTACGAGCAGTACTTC	TRBJ2-7	TRBV15	-	-
CASSKGGRVNTEAFF	TGTGCCAGCTCAAAGGGGGGCAGGGTAAACACTGAAGCTTTCTTT	TRBJ1-1	TRBV27	-	-
CASSYSTGQGNTEAFF	TGTGCCAGCAGTTACTCCACGGGACAGGGGAACACTGAAGCTTTCTTT	TRBJ1-1	TRBV6-5	-	TRBD1
CASSDSAGGHDTQYF	TGTGCCAGCAGTGACTCGGCGGGAGGTCATGATACGCAGTATTTT	TRBJ2-3	TRBV6-4	-	TRBD2
CASSSPGMNTEAFF	TGTGCCAGCAGCAGCCCCGGGATGAACACTGAAGCTTTCTTT	TRBJ1-1	TRBV6-5	-	-
CASSIGPVTYEQYF	TGTGCCAGTAGTATAGGCCCGGTTACCTACGAGCAGTACTTC	TRBJ2-7	TRBV19	-	-
CASSSGLVGKLFF	TGTGCCAGCAGTTCGGGACTGGTCGGGAAACTGTTTTTT	TRBJ1-4	TRBV28	-	-
CASSRVWYSGRGDTGELFF	TGTGCCAGCAGCAGGGTTTGGTATTCCGGACGGGGGGACACCGGGGAGCTGTTTTTT	TRBJ2-2	TRBV21-1	-	-
CASSARGGYNEQFF	TGTGCCAGCAGCGCTAGGGGAGGATACAATGAGCAGTTCTTC	TRBJ2-1	TRBV9	-	-
CASSLGGIHEQYF	TGTGCCAGCAGTTTAGGGGGTATCCACGAGCAGTACTTC	TRBJ2-7	TRBV27	-	-
CASSRDREANTEAFF	TGTGCCAGCAGTCGGGACAGGGAAGCGAACACTGAAGCTTTCTTT	TRBJ1-1	TRBV2	-	TRBD1
CAIRGPTGNTIYF	TGTGCCATCAGGGGACCTACTGGAAACACCATATATTTT	TRBJ1-3	TRBV10-3	-	-
CASSDRSSYNSPLHF	TGTGCCAGCAGTGACAGGAGCTCCTATAATTCACCCCTCCACTTT	TRBJ1-6	TRBV28	-	-
CASHVAASGRFRSTDTQYF	TGTGCCAGCCACGTTGCGGCTAGCGGGAGGTTTAGGAGCACAGATACGCAGTATTTT	TRBJ2-3	TRBV2	-	TRBD2
CASDTQGHTEAFF	TGTGCCAGCGACACCCAGGGACACACTGAAGCTTTCTTT	TRBJ1-1	TRBV2	-	-
CASTRTSGRYSYEQYF	TGCGCCAGCACCCGGACTAGCGGAAGGTACTCCTACGAGCAGTACTTC	TRBJ2-7	TRBV5-1	-	TRBD2
CASSPNAVVSYTF	TGCGCCAGCAGCCCCAACGCGGTCGTCAGCTACACCTTC	TRBJ1-2	TRBV5-1	-	-
CAISLAGDGDTQYF	TGTGCCATCAGCCTTGCGGGAGACGGGGATACGCAGTATTTT	TRBJ2-3	TRBV10-3	-	TRBD2
CATSIRVGNTEAFF	TGTGCCACCAGCATCAGGGTTGGGAACACTGAAGCTTTCTTT	TRBJ1-1	TRBV15	-	-
CASSSGLAGGPGGGELFF	TGTGCCAGCAGCTCCGGACTAGCGGGAGGGCCCGGTGGCGGGGAGCTGTTTTTT	TRBJ2-2	TRBV5-6	-	TRBD2
CASSQVFSGHMNTEAFF	TGTGCCAGCAGCCAAGTTTTCTCCGGCCATATGAACACTGAAGCTTTCTTT	TRBJ1-1	TRBV3-1/TRBV3-2	few	-
CAISEKKAAVNTEAFF	TGTGCCATCAGTGAGAAAAAGGCGGCAGTTAACACTGAAGCTTTCTTT	TRBJ1-1	TRBV10-3	-	-
CASSTPGGYATNEKLFF	TGTGCCAGCAGTACACCGGGGGGATATGCAACTAATGAAAAACTGTTTTTT	TRBJ1-4	TRBV28	-	-
CASSPGNEQFF	TGTGCCAGCTCACCAGGCAATGAGCAGTTCTTC	TRBJ2-1	TRBV18	-	-
CASSLKGVADTQYF	TGTGCCAGCAGCTTAAAAGGGGTAGCAGATACGCAGTATTTT	TRBJ2-3	TRBV7-3	-	-